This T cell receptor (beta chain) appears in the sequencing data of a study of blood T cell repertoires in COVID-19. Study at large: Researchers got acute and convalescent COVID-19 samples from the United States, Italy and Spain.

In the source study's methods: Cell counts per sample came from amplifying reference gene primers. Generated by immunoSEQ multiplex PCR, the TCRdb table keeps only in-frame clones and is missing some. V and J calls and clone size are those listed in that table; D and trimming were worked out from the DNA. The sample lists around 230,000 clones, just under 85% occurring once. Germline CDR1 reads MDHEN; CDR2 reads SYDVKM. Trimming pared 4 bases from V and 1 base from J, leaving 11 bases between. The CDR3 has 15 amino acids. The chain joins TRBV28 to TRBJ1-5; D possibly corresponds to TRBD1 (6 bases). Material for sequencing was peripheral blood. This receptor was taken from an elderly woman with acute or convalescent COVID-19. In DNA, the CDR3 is TGTGCCAGCAGTTCAGGAACAGGGAGCAATCAGCCCCAGCATTTT. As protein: CASSSGTGSNQPQHF.